These 5 T cell receptor beta chains share one sample of origin, sequenced in a study of T cell responses to AZD1222 COVID-19 vaccine. This table comes from immunoSEQ multiplex PCR, and its TCRdb copy is limited to in-frame clones, with some not included. The sample has about 120,000 clones, 87% seen once. Sequences were derived from peripheral blood, sampled 28 days after the second AZD1222 dose. Source of these receptors: an adult who received the AZD1222 COVID-19 vaccine.

This chain uses TRBV2 with TRBJ1-2; a possible D gene is TRBD1 (5 bases). Trimming shortened V by 2 bases and J by 4 bases, and 14 bases separated the two germline ends. From germline, CDR1 is SNHLY and CDR2 FYNNEI. The CDR3 has 15 residues. CDR3 protein: CASSEMGDQLYGYTF. The CDR3 coding sequence is TGTGCCAGCAGTGAAATGGGGGACCAACTCTATGGCTACACCTTC.

The CDR3 coding sequence is TGTGCCAGCAGCTTAGGGTCAGGGACTAGGGGCGAGCAGTACTTC. It yields the protein CASSLGSGTRGEQYF. This rearrangement joins TRBV7-2 to TRBJ2-7, with 8 nucleotides matching TRBD2. The CDR3 runs to 15 residues. Per the germline V gene, CDR1 is SGHTA and CDR2 is FQGNSA. The V segment lost 1 base and the J segment 6 bases; nucleotides outside the gene matches: 8.

The chain has TRBV19 and TRBJ2-2; possible D gene TRBD1, 6 bases. The V gene's germline CDR1 is LNHDA and CDR2 SQIVND (reference sequence). The CDR3 is 18 residues long. V gave up 3 bases and J gave up 4 bases, with 21 bases separating them. The CDR3 sequence is CASSIWSGRQGSTGELFF. The CDR3 DNA is TGTGCCAGTAGTATTTGGTCTGGTCGCCAGGGGAGCACCGGGGAGCTGTTTTTT.

V gene TRBV5-5 combines with J gene TRBJ1-5; D perhaps matches TRBD1 (5 bases). This CDR3 spans 15 amino acids. V gave up 4 bases and J gave up 1 base, with 12 bases separating them. Germline assignment: CDR1 SGHKS and CDR2 YYEKEE (reference sequence). CDR3 DNA: TGTGCCAGCAGCGGGACCTCGTTAAGCAATCAGCCCCAGCATTTT. Its translation: CASSGTSLSNQPQHF.

The chain combines TRBV4-3 with TRBJ1-5; TRBD1 is a possible D gene (5 bases). Trimming shortened V by 4 bases and J by 3 bases, and 10 bases separated the two germline ends. The V gene's germline CDR1 is LGHNA and CDR2 YSLEER. The CDR3 covers 14 residues. The CDR3 DNA is TGCGCCAGCAGCCTGAGACAGAACAATCAGCCCCAGCATTTT. This codes for CASSLRQNNQPQHF.